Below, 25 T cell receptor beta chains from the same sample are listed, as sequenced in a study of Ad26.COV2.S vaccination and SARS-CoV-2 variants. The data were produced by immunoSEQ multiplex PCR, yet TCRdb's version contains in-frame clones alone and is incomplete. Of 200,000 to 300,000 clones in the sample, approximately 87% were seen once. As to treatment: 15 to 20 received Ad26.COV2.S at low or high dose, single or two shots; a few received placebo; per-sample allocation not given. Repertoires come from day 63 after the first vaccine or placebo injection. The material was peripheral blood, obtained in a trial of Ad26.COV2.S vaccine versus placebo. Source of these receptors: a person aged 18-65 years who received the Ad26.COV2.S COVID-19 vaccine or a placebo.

The chain's CDR3 is CASSPTGGTIADTQYF. CDR3 sequence (DNA): TGTGCCAGTAGTCCTACAGGGGGCACCATAGCAGATACGCAGTATTTT. The chain carries TRBV19 and TRBJ2-3, with TRBD1 identical over 9 bases. Germline V gene sequence: CDR1 LNHDA, CDR2 SQIVND (reference sequence). V lost 5 bases, J lost 4 bases, and 10 bases stayed unmatched. This CDR3 is 16 amino acids long.

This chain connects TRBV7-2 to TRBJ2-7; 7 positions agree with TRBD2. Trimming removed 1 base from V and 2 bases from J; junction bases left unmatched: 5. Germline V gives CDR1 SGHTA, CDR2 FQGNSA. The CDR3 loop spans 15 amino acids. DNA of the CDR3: TGTGCCAGCAGCTTAGAGGGACTAACGACCTACGAGCAGTACTTC. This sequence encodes CASSLEGLTTYEQYF.

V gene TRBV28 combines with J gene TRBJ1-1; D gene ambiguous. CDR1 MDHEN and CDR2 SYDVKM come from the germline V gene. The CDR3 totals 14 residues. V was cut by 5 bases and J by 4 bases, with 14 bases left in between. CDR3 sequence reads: CASSRDAKSTEAFF. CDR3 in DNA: TGTGCCAGCAGTCGTGACGCGAAGAGCACTGAAGCTTTCTTT.

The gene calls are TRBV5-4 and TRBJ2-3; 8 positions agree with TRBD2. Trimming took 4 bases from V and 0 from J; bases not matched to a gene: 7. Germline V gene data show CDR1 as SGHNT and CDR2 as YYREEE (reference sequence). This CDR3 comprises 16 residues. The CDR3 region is CASSRGLASSTDTQYF. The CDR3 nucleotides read TGTGCCAGCAGCCGAGGACTAGCATCTAGCACAGATACGCAGTATTTT.

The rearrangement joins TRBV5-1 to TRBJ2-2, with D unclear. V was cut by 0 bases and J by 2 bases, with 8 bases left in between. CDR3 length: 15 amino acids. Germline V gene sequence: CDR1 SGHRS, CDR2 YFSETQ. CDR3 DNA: TGCGCCAGCAGCTTGGCTGGCCCAAACACCGGGGAGCTGTTTTTT. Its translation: CASSLAGPNTGELFF. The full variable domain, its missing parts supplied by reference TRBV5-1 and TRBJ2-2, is KAGVTQTPRYLIKTRGQQVTLSCSPISGHRSVSWYQQTPGQGLQFLFEYFSETQRNKGNFPGRFSGRQFSNSRSEMNVSTLELGDSALYLCASSLAGPNTGELFFGEGSRLTVL.

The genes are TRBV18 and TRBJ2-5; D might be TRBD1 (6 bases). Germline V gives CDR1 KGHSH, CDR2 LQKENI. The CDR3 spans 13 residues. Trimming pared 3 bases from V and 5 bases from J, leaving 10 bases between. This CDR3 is CASSPTGSETQYF. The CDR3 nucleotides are TGTGCCAGCTCACCTACAGGGTCGGAGACCCAGTACTTC.

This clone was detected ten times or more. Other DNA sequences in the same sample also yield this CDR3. The CDR3: CASSIGQGAYEQYF. The CDR3 nucleotides read TGTGCCAGTAGTATAGGGCAGGGGGCCTACGAGCAGTACTTC. The chain has TRBV19 and TRBJ2-7; 7 positions agree with TRBD1. The CDR3 sequence is 14 residues long. Germline V gives CDR1 LNHDA, CDR2 SQIVND (reference sequence). After removal of 1 base from V and 2 bases from J, the junction contained 2 bases not matched to a gene.

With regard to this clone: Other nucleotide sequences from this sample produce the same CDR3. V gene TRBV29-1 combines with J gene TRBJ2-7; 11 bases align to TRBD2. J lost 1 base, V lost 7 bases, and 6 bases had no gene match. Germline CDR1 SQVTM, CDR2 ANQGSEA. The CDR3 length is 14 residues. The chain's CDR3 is CSGGTSGRSYEQYF. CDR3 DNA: TGCAGCGGCGGGACTAGCGGTCGGTCCTACGAGCAGTACTTC.

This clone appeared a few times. The CDR3 is CATGQEVDEQYF. CDR3 nucleotide sequence: TGTGCCACCGGACAGGAAGTTGACGAGCAGTACTTC. This chain uses TRBV5-4 with TRBJ2-7; 7 nucleotides agree with TRBD1. This CDR3 contains 12 residues. Germline loops: CDR1 SGHNT, CDR2 YYREEE (reference sequence). V dropped 9 bases and J dropped 5; count of bases not matched to a gene: 8. The full variable domain, in which reference TRBV5-4 and TRBJ2-7 provide the parts outside the CDR3, is ETGVTQSPTHLIKTRGQQVTLRCSSQSGHNTVSWYQQALGQGPQFIFQYYREEENGRGNFPPRFSGLQFPNYSSELNVNALELDDSALYLCATGQEVDEQYFGPGTRLTVT.

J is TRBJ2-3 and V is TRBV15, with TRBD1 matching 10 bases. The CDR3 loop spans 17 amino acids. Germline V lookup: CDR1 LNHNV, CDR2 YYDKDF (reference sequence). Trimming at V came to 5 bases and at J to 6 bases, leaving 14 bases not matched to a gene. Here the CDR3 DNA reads TGTGCCACCAGCGGAGTAGACAGGGGGCTATTTTCGGATACGCAGTATTTT. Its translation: CATSGVDRGLFSDTQYF.

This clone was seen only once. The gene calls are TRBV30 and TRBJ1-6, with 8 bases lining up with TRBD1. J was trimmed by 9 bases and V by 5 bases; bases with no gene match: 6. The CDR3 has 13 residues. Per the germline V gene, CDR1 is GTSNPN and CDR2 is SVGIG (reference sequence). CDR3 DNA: TGTGCCTGGGGACAGGGAGTCGGTTCACCCCTCCACTTT. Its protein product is CAWGQGVGSPLHF.

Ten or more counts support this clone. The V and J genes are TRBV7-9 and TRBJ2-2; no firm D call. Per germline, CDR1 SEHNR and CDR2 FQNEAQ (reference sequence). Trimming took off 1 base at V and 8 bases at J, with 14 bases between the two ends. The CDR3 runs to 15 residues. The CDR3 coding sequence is TGTGCCAGCAGCTTAGACGATTTGCCCTCGGGGGAGCTGTTTTTT. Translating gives CASSLDDLPSGELFF.

The CDR3 protein is CASRQINEQFF. The CDR3 DNA follows: TGTGCCAGCAGACAGATAAATGAGCAGTTCTTC. The genes are TRBV27 and TRBJ2-1; no clear D gene. The CDR3 runs 11 residues. Looked up from germline, CDR1 is MNHEY and CDR2 is SMNVEV (reference sequence). Trimming took off 6 bases at V and 7 bases at J, with 7 bases between the two ends.

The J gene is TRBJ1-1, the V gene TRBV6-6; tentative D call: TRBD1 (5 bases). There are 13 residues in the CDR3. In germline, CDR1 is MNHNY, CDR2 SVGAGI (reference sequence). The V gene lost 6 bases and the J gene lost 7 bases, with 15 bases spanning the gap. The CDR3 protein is CASRFGMGDEAFF. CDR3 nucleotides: TGTGCCAGCAGGTTCGGGATGGGGGATGAAGCTTTCTTT.

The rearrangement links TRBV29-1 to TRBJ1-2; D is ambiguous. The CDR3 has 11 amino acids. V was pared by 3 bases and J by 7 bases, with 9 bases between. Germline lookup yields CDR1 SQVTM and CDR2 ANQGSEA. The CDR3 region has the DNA TGCAGCGTTGAGTATGAGTCTGGCTACACCTTC. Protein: CSVEYESGYTF.

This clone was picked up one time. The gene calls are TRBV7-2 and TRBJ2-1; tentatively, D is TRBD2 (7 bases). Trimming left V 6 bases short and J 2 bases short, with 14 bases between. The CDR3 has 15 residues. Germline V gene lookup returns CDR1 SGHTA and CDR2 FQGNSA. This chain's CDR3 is CASRTGGFTYNEQFF. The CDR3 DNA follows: TGTGCCAGCAGAACGGGGGGCTTTACCTACAATGAGCAGTTCTTC.

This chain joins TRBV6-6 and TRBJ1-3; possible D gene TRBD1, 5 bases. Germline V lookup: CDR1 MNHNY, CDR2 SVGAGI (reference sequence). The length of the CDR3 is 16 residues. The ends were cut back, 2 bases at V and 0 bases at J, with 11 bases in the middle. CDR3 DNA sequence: TGTGCCAGCAGTTACGGTGGGCAGGGCTCTGGAAACACCATATATTTT. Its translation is CASSYGGQGSGNTIYF.

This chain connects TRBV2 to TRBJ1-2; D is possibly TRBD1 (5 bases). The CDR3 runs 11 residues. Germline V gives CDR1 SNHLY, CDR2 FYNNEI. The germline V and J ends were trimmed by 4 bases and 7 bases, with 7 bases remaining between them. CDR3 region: CASSAGFGYTF. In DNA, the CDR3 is TGTGCCAGCAGTGCAGGGTTTGGCTACACCTTC.

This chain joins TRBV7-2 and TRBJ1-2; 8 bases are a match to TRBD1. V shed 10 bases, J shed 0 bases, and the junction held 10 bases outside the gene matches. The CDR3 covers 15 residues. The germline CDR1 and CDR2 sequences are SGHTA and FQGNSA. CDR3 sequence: CAKRTGPVSNYGYTF. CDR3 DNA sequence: TGTGCCAAGCGGACAGGGCCCGTTTCTAACTATGGCTACACCTTC.

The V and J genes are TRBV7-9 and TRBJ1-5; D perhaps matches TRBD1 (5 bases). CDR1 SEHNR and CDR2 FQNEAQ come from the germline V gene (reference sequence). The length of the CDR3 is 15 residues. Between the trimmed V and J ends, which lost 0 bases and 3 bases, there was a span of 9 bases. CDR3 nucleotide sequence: TGTGCCAGCAGCTTAGCATCAGGGTACAATCAGCCCCAGCATTTT. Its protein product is CASSLASGYNQPQHF.

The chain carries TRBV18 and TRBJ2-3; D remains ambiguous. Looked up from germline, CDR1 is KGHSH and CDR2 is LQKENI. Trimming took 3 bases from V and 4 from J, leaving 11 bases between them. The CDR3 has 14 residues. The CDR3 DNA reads TGTGCCAGCTCACCCCGCCGCTCCTCAGATACGCAGTATTTT. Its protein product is CASSPRRSSDTQYF.

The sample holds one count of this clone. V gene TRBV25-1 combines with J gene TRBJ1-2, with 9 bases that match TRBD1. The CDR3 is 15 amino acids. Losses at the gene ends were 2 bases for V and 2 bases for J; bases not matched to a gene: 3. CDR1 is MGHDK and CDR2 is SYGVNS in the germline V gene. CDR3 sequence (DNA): TGTGCCAGCAGTGAAACCGGGACAGGGAACTATGGCTACACCTTC. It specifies CASSETGTGNYGYTF.

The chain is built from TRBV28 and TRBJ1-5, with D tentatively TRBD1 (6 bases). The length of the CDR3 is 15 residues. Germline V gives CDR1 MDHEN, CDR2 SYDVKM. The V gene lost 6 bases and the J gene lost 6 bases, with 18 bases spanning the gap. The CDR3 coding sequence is TGTGCCAGCAGCCCCGCCTACAGGGTTGGTCAGCCCCAGCATTTT. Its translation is CASSPAYRVGQPQHF.

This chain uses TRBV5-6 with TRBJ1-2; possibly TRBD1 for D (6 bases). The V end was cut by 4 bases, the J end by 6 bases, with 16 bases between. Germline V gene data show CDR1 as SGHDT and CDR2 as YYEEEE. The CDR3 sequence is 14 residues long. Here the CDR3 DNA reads TGTGCCAGCAGCCAGCCGACAGGTGTGAATGGCTACACCTTC. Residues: CASSQPTGVNGYTF.

CDR3 residues: CASSLIPPLAGGSFNEQFF. CDR3 sequence (DNA): TGTGCCAGCAGTTTAATCCCTCCCCTAGCGGGAGGGTCATTCAATGAGCAGTTCTTC. The gene calls are TRBV28 and TRBJ2-1; 12 bases are a match to TRBD2. The germline CDR1 and CDR2 sequences are MDHEN and SYDVKM. The CDR3 covers 19 residues. V dropped 2 bases and J dropped 6; count of bases not matched to a gene: 14.